The source of this T cell receptor (beta chain) is a study of T cell responses to AZD1222 COVID-19 vaccine. Across the whole study: Second-dose intervals of approximately 4 or approximately 12 weeks were pooled. Overall study results and limits: Without day 14 samples, only post-peak T cell repertoires were studied. Increases in Spike-specific TCR breadth and depth were seen after two AZD1222 doses. Nearly half of unique spike-specific TCRs reportedly avoided B.1.351 and B.1.1.7 mutated regions.

The CDR3 consists of 14 residues. Germline CDR1 MNHNY, CDR2 SVGAGI (reference sequence). Trimming stripped 5 bases from V and 7 bases from J, with 16 bases between. As concerns this clone: What it recognizes is unknown.

Sequenced by immunoSEQ multiplex PCR; TCRdb stores in-frame clones only, minus some. The sample includes about 99,000 clones, approximately 90% of them seen just once. This TCR came from an adult in good health. The chain recombines TRBV6-6 with TRBJ2-3, with D possibly matching TRBD2 (7 bases). Sequenced material: peripheral blood, taken on day 0 of AZD1222 vaccination. The CDR3 DNA is TGTGCCAGCAGTCATACAGGGAGGGACAATACGCAGTATTTT. Translation: CASSHTGRDNTQYF.